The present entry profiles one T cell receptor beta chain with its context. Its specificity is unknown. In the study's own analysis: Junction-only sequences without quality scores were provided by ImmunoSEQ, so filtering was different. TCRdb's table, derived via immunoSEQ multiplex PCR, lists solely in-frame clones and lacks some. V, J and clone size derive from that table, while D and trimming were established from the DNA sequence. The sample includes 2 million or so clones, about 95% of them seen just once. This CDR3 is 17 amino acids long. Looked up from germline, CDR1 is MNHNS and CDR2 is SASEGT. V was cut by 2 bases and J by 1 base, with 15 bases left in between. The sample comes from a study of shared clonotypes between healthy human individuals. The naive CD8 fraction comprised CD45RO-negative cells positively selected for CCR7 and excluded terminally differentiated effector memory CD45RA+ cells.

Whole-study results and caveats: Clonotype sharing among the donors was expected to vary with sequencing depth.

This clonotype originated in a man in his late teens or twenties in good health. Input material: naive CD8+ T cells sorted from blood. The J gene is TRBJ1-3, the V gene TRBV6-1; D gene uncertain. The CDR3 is CASSESAYDTSGNTIYF. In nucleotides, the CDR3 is TGTGCCAGCAGTGAATCGGCATACGACACATCTGGAAACACCATATATTTT.